The sequence of this T cell receptor beta chain was determined in a study of shared clonotypes between healthy human individuals. Assay execution took place at the deep level. The repertoire was sequenced with immunoSEQ multiplex PCR; TCRdb's copy has only in-frame clones and lacks some. The table shows some 2,100,000 clones, with approximately 95% occurring only once. Trimming cost V 5 bases and J 2 bases, with 12 bases left between them. This CDR3 region has 15 residues. Germline CDR1 MGHRA, CDR2 YSYEKL. This receptor was obtained from a man aged 18 to 29 in good health. The chain has TRBV4-1 and TRBJ1-4, with TRBD1 as a possible D gene (6 bases). Sequenced sample: naive CD4+ T cells sorted from blood. The subset denotes: CD45RA+ positively selected. Written as DNA, the CDR3 is TGCGCCAGCAGCTACCCGGGACACACTAATGAAAAACTGTTTTTT. The encoded protein is CASSYPGHTNEKLFF.